This T cell receptor (beta chain) derives from a study of technical replicates of blood from a handful of donors. Sequencing used immunoSEQ multiplex PCR; TCRdb keeps in-frame clones, though not all of them. The data show 74,000 or so clones, 96% seen once. Germline V gene sequence: CDR1 SNHLY, CDR2 FYNNEI. J was trimmed by 4 bases and V by 5 bases; bases with no gene match: 2. The CDR3 runs 14 residues. V is TRBV2 and J is TRBJ2-7; 13 bases line up with TRBD2. This TCR was sampled from a human donor in good health. The specimen was T cells isolated from PBMCs. The CDR3 spells CASSWTSGSYEQYF. The DNA for the CDR3 is TGTGCCAGCAGTTGGACTAGCGGGAGTTACGAGCAGTACTTC. Complete variable domain (other parts from reference TRBV2 and TRBJ2-7): EPEVTQTPSHQVTQMGQEVILRCVPISNHLYFYWYRQILGQKVEFLVSFYNNEISEKSEIFDDQFSVERPDGSNFTLKIRSTKLEDSAMYFCASSWTSGSYEQYFGPGTRLTVT.